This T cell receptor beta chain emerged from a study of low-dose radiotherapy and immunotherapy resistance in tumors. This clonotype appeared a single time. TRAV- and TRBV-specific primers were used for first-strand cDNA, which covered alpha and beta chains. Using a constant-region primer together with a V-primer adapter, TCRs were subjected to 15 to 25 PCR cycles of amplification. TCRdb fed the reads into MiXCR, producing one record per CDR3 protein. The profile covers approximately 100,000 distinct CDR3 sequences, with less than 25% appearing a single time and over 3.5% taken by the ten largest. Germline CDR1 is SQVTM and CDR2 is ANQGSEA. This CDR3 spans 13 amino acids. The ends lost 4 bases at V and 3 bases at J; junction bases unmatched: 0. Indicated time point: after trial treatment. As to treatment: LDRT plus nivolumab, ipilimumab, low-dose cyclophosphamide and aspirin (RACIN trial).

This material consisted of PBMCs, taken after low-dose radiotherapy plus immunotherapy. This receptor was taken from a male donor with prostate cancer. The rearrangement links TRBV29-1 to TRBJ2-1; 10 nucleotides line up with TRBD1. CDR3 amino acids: CSVGTGGYNEQFF. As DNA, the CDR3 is TGCAGCGTTGGGACAGGGGGCTACAATGAGCAGTTCTTC.